This T cell receptor (beta chain) was sequenced during a study of shared clonotypes between healthy human individuals (dated by TCRdb to about 2020). Turning to the overall study: The cohort comprised a couple of women and three men aged 18 to 49 years. To estimate repertoire size and how much clonotypes are shared between individuals, the study performed deep sequencing of blood TCR repertoires from roughly five healthy adults. To increase sequencing depth and limit assay-specific biases, TCR repertoire library preparation and sequencing were carried out by different laboratories using diverse techniques. Each donor's leukapheresis produced roughly between roughly 0.85 and 9 billion PBMCs. Study-wide conclusions, independent of this receptor: Pairwise subsampling led to the expectation that sequencing depth would affect the degree of clonotype sharing among donors. The small number of donors limited the genetic and exposure-history diversity represented. Sampling was restricted to blood, and TCR repertoires in tissue are likely to differ from TCR repertoires in blood.

CDR1 and CDR2, per the germline V gene, are MGHDK and SYGVNS. V and J are truncated by 1 base and 5 bases respectively, leaving an intervening sequence of 2 bases. The CDR3 starts with the cysteine, ends with the phenylalanine, and has 12 residues. Of the read, only the CDR3 DNA is kept; its 36 bases are in frame from base 1. Using the deep immunoSEQ assay, multiplex PCR amplified TCR CDR3 regions from genomic DNA. Genomic DNA extracted from each cell subset was distributed evenly over all wells of several immunoSEQ 96-well plates, and each plate served as one replicate. For unsorted PBMC, around 310 ng of genomic DNA, equivalent to approximately 30,000 T cell genomes, went into each replicate PCR. Genomic DNA from unsorted PBMC was sequenced over ten immunoSEQ deep assay plates. Purified libraries were quantified with a Qubit 3.0 fluorometer, sized on a Bioanalyzer 2100, and re-quantified with the KAPA Library Quantification kit. Every immunoSEQ 96-well plate was sequenced on a dedicated single-read 150-cycle Illumina NextSeq 550 flow cell. Under the source paper's analysis protocol: Because only junctional sequences without quality scores were contained in the immunoSEQ output, filtering matching that applied to full-length reads could not be performed. To assign V/J genes and CDR3, sequences were annotated using PyIR, a Python wrapper for IgBLAST v1.9, with IMGT germline references. Any read was removed if the V/J assignment was weak (E-value above 1e-6), the CDR3 was missing, or the read contained stop codons, out-of-frame junctions, or ambiguous translated residues. V3J clonotypes were defined as sequences sharing the same inferred V gene, J gene, and CDR3 amino acid sequence. The percentage overlap between two repertoires was calculated by dividing the number of shared unique clonotypes by the size of the smaller repertoire. Three approaches were used to assess repertoire richness: RTK rarefaction, the Chao1 estimator, and Recon v2.1 estimates of unobserved clonotypes. TCRdb stores this immuneACCESS table with in-frame sequences only. Part of the clones is absent; in the studies checked, under half of the shortfall reflects unresolved V genes, and no reason is known for the rest. For V, J and clone size, that table is used; D and trimming come from the DNA. This sample comprises approximately 480,000 clones, about 80% of them detected only once. The top ten clonotypes cover around 12% of the sample.

Healthy HIV-negative adults with no recently reported acute infections or vaccinations were included as donors. Only Caucasian adults living in Nashville, Tennessee, USA were represented among the donors. For unsorted samples, tens of millions of PBMCs were counted and genomic DNA was extracted with the QIAamp DNA Blood Mini kit. Blood was collected by leukapheresis, and PBMCs were isolated by Ficoll-Histopaque density gradient centrifugation and then cryopreserved in liquid nitrogen vapor phase. This clone was detected ten times or more. Its antigen target is currently unknown. Within one base of it there is no much larger clone, and no base qualities were kept.

This chain joins TRBV25-1 to TRBJ2-2; the D gene cannot be named for sure. The source is a woman between 40 and 50 years old in good health. Some clones in this sample may be carry-over from other donors' samples. The specimen was PBMCs. Here is the DNA: TGTGCCAGCAGTGAATCTACCGGGGAGCTGTTTTTT. Its protein product is CASSESTGELFF.